This is a list of T cell receptor beta chains from one sample in a study of OX40 agonist ivuxolimab in advanced cancers. Assay used: immunoSEQ multiplex PCR; TCRdb lists only in-frame clones, some missing. The sample consists of about 53,000 clones, approximately 84% of them appearing once. The sample here was CD4+ or CD8+ T cells sorted from blood, taken in a trial of the OX40 agonist ivuxolimab. The receptors originated from an adult with an advanced solid tumor such as melanoma, head and neck, liver or kidney cancer. Each CDR3 is given with its conserved first and last residue. The D gene is left open where the match is weak. The listing skips clone size in some rows; elsewhere it reads once, few, many or a size class.

V gene	clone size	J gene	CDR3 length	D gene	CDR3 protein	CDR3 DNA
TRBV4-1	-	TRBJ1-5	15	-	CASSPADGSNQPQHF	TGCGCCAGCAGCCCAGCCGACGGTAGCAATCAGCCCCAGCATTTT
TRBV5-1	-	TRBJ2-7	13	TRBD1	CASSLGDSGEQYF	TGCGCCAGCAGCCTGGGGGACAGTGGCGAGCAGTACTTC
TRBV13	-	TRBJ2-7	13	-	CASSFPKRLVQYF	TGTGCCAGCAGCTTCCCCAAGCGATTGGTGCAGTACTTC
TRBV10-2	-	TRBJ2-1	12	-	CATETSNNEQFF	TGCGCCACCGAGACATCTAACAATGAGCAGTTCTTC
TRBV19	-	TRBJ1-1	16	-	CASRYLPGGDNTEAFF	TGTGCCAGTAGGTATCTCCCCGGGGGGGATAACACTGAAGCTTTCTTT
TRBV30	-	TRBJ2-3	17	TRBD2	CAWSVRSGRAGTDTQYF	TGTGCCTGGAGTGTACGGAGCGGGAGGGCCGGCACAGATACGCAGTATTTT
TRBV10-3	once	TRBJ2-5	14	TRBD1	CAISTDREKETQYF	TGTGCCATCAGCACGGACAGGGAGAAGGAGACCCAGTACTTC
TRBV5-1	once	TRBJ1-1	13	-	CASSLGGHTEAFF	TGCGCCAGCAGCTTGGGCGGGCACACTGAAGCTTTCTTT
TRBV29-1	-	TRBJ2-2	16	-	CSVEGVGGWNTGELFF	TGCAGCGTTGAAGGTGTAGGGGGATGGAACACCGGGGAGCTGTTTTTT
TRBV29-1	-	TRBJ2-2	12	-	CSVLPVSGELFF	TGCAGCGTTCTACCAGTGTCCGGGGAGCTGTTTTTT
TRBV10-3	-	TRBJ2-7	15	-	CATAIKTGEGYEQYF	TGTGCCACCGCGATAAAGACAGGAGAGGGCTACGAGCAGTACTTC
TRBV28	once	TRBJ1-3	14	-	CASTLGRARNTIYF	TGTGCCAGCACCCTAGGGAGGGCTAGAAACACCATATATTTT
TRBV28	-	TRBJ1-1	14	-	CASSLWRSNTEAFF	TGTGCCAGCAGTTTATGGAGGTCGAACACTGAAGCTTTCTTT
TRBV7-7	few	TRBJ2-2	13	-	CASSPGNTGELFF	TGTGCCAGCAGCCCGGGGAACACCGGGGAGCTGTTTTTT
TRBV7-9	-	TRBJ1-1	14	TRBD1	CASSLDRVGTEAFF	TGTGCCAGCAGCTTGGACAGGGTGGGTACTGAAGCTTTCTTT
TRBV28	few	TRBJ2-7	14	-	CASSLRVNGGEQYF	TGTGCCAGCAGTTTAAGGGTAAATGGGGGGGAGCAGTACTTC
TRBV19	-	TRBJ2-3	15	TRBD2	CASSIMLAGADTQYF	TGTGCCAGTAGTATAATGTTGGCGGGAGCAGATACGCAGTATTTT
TRBV5-6	-	TRBJ1-3	17	-	CASSLDGDPISGNTIYF	TGTGCCAGCAGCTTGGACGGCGATCCCATCTCTGGAAACACCATATATTTT
TRBV7-8	-	TRBJ2-1	15	TRBD2	CASSPTSGRANEQFF	TGTGCCAGCAGCCCGACTAGCGGGAGGGCCAATGAGCAGTTCTTC
TRBV7-9	-	TRBJ1-5	17	-	CASSLAGSRVVNQPQHF	TGTGCCAGCAGCTTGGCCGGGTCCAGGGTCGTCAATCAGCCCCAGCATTTT
TRBV6-1	-	TRBJ1-2	14	TRBD1	CASRASGTGYGYTF	TGTGCCAGCAGGGCCTCCGGGACAGGCTATGGCTACACCTTC
TRBV27	-	TRBJ2-3	14	-	CASSSGLGTDTQYF	TGTGCCAGCAGTTCAGGGTTGGGCACAGATACGCAGTATTTT
TRBV29-1	-	TRBJ1-1	10	-	CSVVRVSAFF	TGCAGCGTGGTCAGGGTTTCGGCTTTCTTT
TRBV27	-	TRBJ2-5	16	TRBD2	CASSSTSGRARETQYF	TGTGCCAGCAGTTCGACTAGCGGGAGGGCCCGAGAGACCCAGTACTTC
TRBV5-1	-	TRBJ1-6	13	-	CASSGGDTTPLHF	TGCGCCAGCAGCGGCGGAGATACGACACCCCTCCACTTT
TRBV29-1	-	TRBJ2-3	15	-	CSVGPGGRNTDTQYF	TGCAGCGTTGGCCCCGGGGGACGGAACACAGATACGCAGTATTTT
TRBV18	-	TRBJ1-3	15	TRBD1	CASSWDSNSGNTIYF	TGTGCCAGCTCCTGGGACAGTAACTCTGGAAACACCATATATTTT
TRBV19	-	TRBJ1-2	16	TRBD1	CASTAEGGGQVYGYTF	TGTGCCAGTACCGCCGAGGGAGGGGGCCAGGTCTATGGCTACACCTTC
TRBV7-9	-	TRBJ2-1	15	-	CASSLSAGPYNEQFF	TGTGCCAGCAGCTTGTCGGCGGGCCCATACAATGAGCAGTTCTTC
TRBV5-4	-	TRBJ1-2	15	-	CASSLASGSNYGYTF	TGTGCCAGCAGCTTGGCCTCAGGTAGTAACTATGGCTACACCTTC
TRBV5-4	once	TRBJ2-5	16	TRBD1	CASSSRQGLYQETQYF	TGTGCCAGCAGCAGCCGACAGGGCCTGTACCAAGAGACCCAGTACTTC
TRBV19	-	TRBJ1-2	14	-	CASSVASWQDGYTF	TGTGCCAGTAGTGTGGCTTCTTGGCAAGATGGCTACACCTTC
TRBV2	-	TRBJ2-2	15	TRBD1	CASFPGQGATGELFF	TGTGCCAGTTTTCCGGGACAGGGGGCGACCGGGGAGCTGTTTTTT
TRBV30	-	TRBJ1-1	13	-	CAWIGQPNTEAFF	TGTGCCTGGATCGGACAGCCGAACACTGAAGCTTTCTTT
TRBV5-8	-	TRBJ1-1	15	-	CASRRSGGKLTEAFF	TGTGCCAGCAGGCGGTCTGGGGGGAAGTTGACTGAAGCTTTCTTT
TRBV7-3	-	TRBJ2-1	15	TRBD2	CASSLSSGCHNEQFF	TGTGCCAGCAGCTTATCTAGCGGATGCCACAATGAGCAGTTCTTC
TRBV18	few	TRBJ2-1	15	-	CASSPSRLADNEQFF	TGTGCCAGCTCACCAAGCAGGCTGGCCGACAATGAGCAGTTCTTC
TRBV5-1	-	TRBJ2-5	13	-	CASSLGLEETQYF	TGCGCCAGCAGCTTGGGGTTAGAAGAGACCCAGTACTTC
TRBV6-6	-	TRBJ2-1	14	-	CASSYAGAYNEQFF	TGTGCCAGCAGTTACGCGGGCGCTTACAATGAGCAGTTCTTC
TRBV18	-	TRBJ1-2	15	-	CASSPAGSSNYGYTF	TGTGCCAGCTCACCCGCAGGGAGCTCCAACTATGGCTACACCTTC
TRBV6-5	-	TRBJ2-3	15	TRBD2	CASGTSGRTADTQYF	TGTGCCAGCGGGACTAGCGGGAGGACCGCAGATACGCAGTATTTT
TRBV6-5	few	TRBJ1-2	15	TRBD1	CASSPSGQGARGYTF	TGTGCCAGCAGTCCTTCCGGACAGGGAGCGCGTGGCTACACCTTC
TRBV5-4	-	TRBJ2-2	16	TRBD1	CASSYTGATNTGELFF	TGTGCCAGCAGCTATACAGGGGCAACCAACACCGGGGAGCTGTTTTTT
TRBV10-2	-	TRBJ1-2	14	TRBD1	CASSESGGSYGYTF	TGCGCCAGCAGTGAGTCAGGGGGCAGCTATGGCTACACCTTC
TRBV7-2	-	TRBJ1-5	18	TRBD1	CASSLSDRGLLRMQPQHF	TGTGCCAGCAGCTTATCGGACAGGGGCTTACTAAGAATGCAGCCCCAGCATTTT
TRBV7-2	-	TRBJ2-2	15	-	CASSLDVVSGGELFF	TGTGCCAGCAGCTTAGACGTGGTTTCGGGCGGGGAGCTGTTTTTT
TRBV5-4	-	TRBJ2-1	15	-	CASSLSRGTYNEQFF	TGTGCCAGCAGCTTGAGTCGGGGGACCTACAATGAGCAGTTCTTC
TRBV27	-	TRBJ2-2	14	-	CASSHGQHTGELFF	TGTGCCAGCAGTCACGGACAGCACACCGGGGAGCTGTTTTTT
TRBV19	-	TRBJ2-2	15	TRBD2	CASKPGLGGTGELFF	TGTGCCAGTAAACCGGGACTAGGCGGCACCGGGGAGCTGTTTTTT
TRBV5-4	-	TRBJ2-5	14	TRBD1	CASSLPDRQETQYF	TGTGCCAGCAGCTTGCCGGACAGGCAAGAGACCCAGTACTTC
TRBV19	once	TRBJ2-3	12	-	CASTTDGDTQYF	TGTGCCAGTACCACAGATGGGGATACGCAGTATTTT
TRBV7-9	-	TRBJ2-5	15	-	CASSLAGLFQETQYF	TGTGCCAGCAGCTTAGCGGGGCTTTTCCAAGAGACCCAGTACTTC
TRBV5-6	-	TRBJ2-6	14	-	CASSLPLGANVLTF	TGTGCCAGCAGCTTGCCTCTTGGGGCCAACGTCCTGACTTTC
TRBV28	-	TRBJ1-2	14	-	CASTVGGRWTGYTF	TGTGCCAGCACTGTTGGGGGGCGGTGGACTGGCTACACCTTC
TRBV7-6	once	TRBJ1-1	16	TRBD1	CASSPRPDRVNTEAFF	TGTGCCAGCAGCCCTCGCCCGGACAGGGTGAACACTGAAGCTTTCTTT
TRBV30	medium-sized	TRBJ1-5	12	-	CAWSVTNQPQHF	TGTGCCTGGAGTGTCACTAATCAGCCCCAGCATTTT
TRBV7-6	-	TRBJ2-1	16	TRBD2	CASSSRLAGGYNEQFF	TGTGCCAGCAGCTCGAGACTAGCGGGAGGATACAATGAGCAGTTCTTC
TRBV9	-	TRBJ1-2	14	TRBD1	CASSVGGQGLGYTF	TGTGCCAGCAGCGTAGGAGGACAGGGTCTCGGCTACACCTTC
TRBV6-5	-	TRBJ1-2	14	-	CASSYSPGQGGYTF	TGTGCCAGCAGTTACTCTCCGGGGCAGGGGGGCTACACCTTC
TRBV18	-	TRBJ1-1	12	-	CASSTVGTEAFF	TGTGCCAGCTCTACAGTAGGCACTGAAGCTTTCTTT